One sample yielded the 11 T cell receptor beta chains listed below, sequenced in a study of identical twins. TCRdb re-called the 5' RACE reads with MiXCR, one entry per CDR3 protein. This table holds approximately 500,000 distinct CDR3 sequences, 20% to 25% found once. In addition, the sample was reused for a study of T cells expressing NK-cell markers.

Sequencing was carried out using CD4+ T cells sorted from blood. Receptors were obtained from a woman aged 18-29 years in good health.

In its sample, this clonotype was seen a few times. V and J are TRBV19 and TRBJ2-6; D could derive from TRBD1 or TRBD2 (5 bases each). The CDR3 is made up of 16 amino acids. Germline loops: CDR1 LNHDA, CDR2 SQIVND (reference sequence). The germline V and J ends were trimmed by 5 bases and 4 bases, with 15 bases remaining between them. CDR3 loop: CASSPQVGEGANVLTF. CDR3 bases: TGTGCCAGTAGTCCACAGGTCGGGGAAGGGGCCAACGTCCTGACTTTC.

This sequence joins TRBV12-3 or TRBV12-4 and TRBJ2-1; 9 bases agree with TRBD2. V lost 5 bases and J lost 3; bases outside the gene matches: 8. The CDR3 is made up of 16 amino acids. This CDR3 is CASSPTRLAVYNEQFF. The DNA for the CDR3 is TGTGCCAGCAGTCCTACTCGACTAGCGGTCTACAATGAGCAGTTCTTC.

The rearrangement joins TRBV3-1 to TRBJ2-5; TRBD1 matches 7 bases. After removal of 4 bases from V and 1 base from J, the junction contained 3 bases not matched to a gene. Germline CDR1 is LGHDT and CDR2 is YNNKEL (reference sequence). This CDR3 spans 14 amino acids. The CDR3 region is CASSPPGGQETQYF. The CDR3 DNA reads as TGTGCCAGCAGCCCCCCAGGGGGCCAAGAGACCCAGTACTTC.

CDR3 amino acids: CASIGEGTGELFF. CDR3 bases: TGTGCCAGCATTGGGGAAGGGACCGGGGAGCTGTTTTTT. The chain employs TRBV2 and TRBJ2-2, with D hard to call. Trimming shortened V by 7 bases and J by 5 bases, and 11 bases separated the two germline ends. CDR1 is SNHLY, CDR2 FYNNEI, per germline. This CDR3 region has 13 residues.

This clonotype was detected ten times or more. This chain links TRBV5-6 with TRBJ2-7; possible D gene TRBD2, 5 bases. The germline V and J ends were trimmed by 5 bases and 0 bases, with 18 bases remaining between them. The V gene's germline CDR1 is SGHDT and CDR2 YYEEEE. The CDR3 covers 16 residues. The CDR3 loop reads CASSTPRLDSSYEQYF. CDR3 DNA: TGTGCCAGCAGTACCCCCCGATTGGACTCCTCCTACGAGCAGTACTTC.

The rearrangement uses TRBV12-3 or TRBV12-4 and TRBJ1-2, with D maybe TRBD1 (6 bases). The CDR3 contains 15 residues. V was shortened by 5 bases and J by 0 bases, with 13 bases between the two germline ends. The CDR3 DNA is TGTGCCAGCAGTGCAGGGGCAGCGTCTAACTATGGCTACACCTTC. It specifies CASSAGAASNYGYTF.

This clonotype has at least ten counts. This sequence joins TRBV29-1 and TRBJ2-1, with no clear D. Trimming took off 1 base at V and 6 bases at J, with 22 bases between the two ends. The germline gives CDR1 SQVTM, CDR2 ANQGSEA. The CDR3 contains 17 residues. The CDR3 DNA follows: TGCAGCGTTGAAGCCACCGTCGACTGGAAGGGCTCCAATGAGCAGTTCTTC. Protein sequence: CSVEATVDWKGSNEQFF.

V and J are TRBV20-1 and TRBJ2-3; possibly TRBD2 for D (5 bases). CDR1 and CDR2 from the germline V gene are DFQATT and SNEGSKA (reference sequence). The CDR3 has 15 residues. The V end lost 5 bases, the J end lost 3 bases, and 18 bases lay between the germline ends. CDR3 in amino acids: CSAQNRVRGTDTQYF. As DNA, the CDR3 is TGCAGTGCTCAGAACCGCGTCCGCGGGACAGATACGCAGTATTTT.

The rearrangement joins TRBV10-3 to TRBJ2-2, with D perhaps being TRBD1 or TRBD2 (6 bases each). Germline assignment: CDR1 ENHRY and CDR2 SYGVKD. Trimming stripped 10 bases from V and 0 bases from J, with 12 bases between. The CDR3 is 14 residues long. CDR3 DNA sequence: TGTGCCACCCGGGGGCGGGCGAACACCGGGGAGCTGTTTTTT. This gives the protein CATRGRANTGELFF.

This chain uses TRBV29-1 with TRBJ2-1; 10 positions match TRBD1. V was clipped by 6 bases and J by 4 bases; unmatched bases: 9. In germline, CDR1 is SQVTM, CDR2 ANQGSEA. The CDR3 sequence is 15 residues long. The CDR3 DNA sequence: TGCAGCGTCCAACGACCGGGACAGGGGTACAATGAGCAGTTCTTC. Protein sequence: CSVQRPGQGYNEQFF.

This sequence joins TRBV6-5 and TRBJ2-1; TRBD2 agrees at 8 bases. V dropped 0 bases and J dropped 8; count of bases not matched to a gene: 12. CDR3 length: 17 amino acids. CDR1 MNHEY and CDR2 SVGAGI come from the germline V gene. CDR3 in DNA: TGTGCCAGCAGTTACTCGATCCCGGGGGGGTCGGTCCATGAGCAGTTCTTC. Protein sequence: CASSYSIPGGSVHEQFF.